The 18 T cell receptor beta chains below come from one sample, sequenced in a study of blood T cell repertoires in COVID-19. Profiled with immunoSEQ multiplex PCR; TCRdb holds only in-frame clones, not every one. This table holds 450,000 or so clones, around 90% found once. The specimen sequenced was peripheral blood. These receptors all come from a man aged 18 to 30 with COVID-19, enrolled during active disease.

The chain has TRBV14 and TRBJ2-7; D is uncertain. The CDR3 totals 11 residues. V lost 8 bases and J lost 4, with 9 bases in between. CDR1 and CDR2 from the germline V gene are SGHDN and FVKESK. CDR3 residues: CASGQIYEQYF. CDR3 in DNA: TGTGCCAGCGGGCAGATATACGAGCAGTACTTC.

This clone was seen a single time. The chain's CDR3 is CASSRADEGVYEQYF. The DNA of the CDR3 is TGTGCCAGCTCACGTGCGGATGAGGGCGTCTACGAGCAGTACTTC. The chain recombines TRBV18 with TRBJ2-7, with D perhaps matching TRBD2 (5 bases). V was cut by 4 bases and J by 3 bases, with 16 bases left in between. The CDR3 contains 15 residues. Germline assignment: CDR1 KGHSH and CDR2 LQKENI.

Of note for this clone: The sample contains more than one DNA sequence encoding this CDR3. This rearrangement joins TRBV5-1 to TRBJ2-1; the match to TRBD2 covers 7 bases. The length of the CDR3 is 13 residues. Trimming at V came to 5 bases and at J to 6 bases, leaving 5 bases not matched to a gene. Germline CDR1 is SGHRS and CDR2 is YFSETQ. CDR3 bases: TGCGCCAGCAGTCTAGCGGTAGCCAATGAGCAGTTCTTC. It is translated as CASSLAVANEQFF.

This chain uses TRBV11-2 with TRBJ2-1, with 13 bases lining up with TRBD2. CDR1 is SGHAT, CDR2 FQNNGV, per germline. The J segment lost 5 bases and the V segment lost 7 bases, leaving 14 bases of the junction unmatched. The CDR3 consists of 18 residues. This chain's CDR3 is CASTQRLAGGYRDNEQFF. The CDR3 region has the DNA TGTGCCAGCACCCAGAGACTAGCGGGAGGCTACCGTGACAATGAGCAGTTCTTC. Full variable domain (outside the CDR3, taken from reference TRBV11-2 and TRBJ2-1): EAGVAQSPRYKIIEKRQSVAFWCNPISGHATLYWYQQILGQGPKLLIQFQNNGVVDDSQLPKDRFSAERLKGVDSTLKIQPAKLEDSAVYLCASTQRLAGGYRDNEQFFGPGTRLTVL.

This rearrangement joins TRBV7-8 to TRBJ2-3; 7 bases agree with TRBD2. This CDR3 is 15 amino acids long. Germline lookup yields CDR1 SGHVS and CDR2 FQNEAQ. After removal of 3 bases from V and 5 bases from J, the junction contained 8 bases not matched to a gene. CDR3 bases: TGTGCCAGCAGCTTTCGAGGGAGGGCCGTAGATACGCAGTATTTT. This encodes CASSFRGRAVDTQYF.

The rearrangement links TRBV6-5 to TRBJ2-3; D possibly corresponds to TRBD2 (5 bases). The CDR3 has 15 residues. From germline, CDR1 is MNHEY and CDR2 SVGAGI. Trimming removed 5 bases from V and 1 base from J, with 13 bases in between. CDR3 in DNA: TGTGCCAGCAGTCTGCGGGTAGGAGGCACAGATACGCAGTATTTT. It translates to CASSLRVGGTDTQYF.

The chain recombines TRBV7-9 with TRBJ2-7; TRBD1 aligns across 8 bases. The CDR3 has 16 residues. In germline, CDR1 is SEHNR, CDR2 FQNEAQ (reference sequence). The V segment lost 6 bases and the J segment 1 base; nucleotides outside the gene matches: 11. The CDR3 reads CASRQKTGEGSYEQYF. DNA for the CDR3: TGTGCCAGCAGACAGAAGACAGGGGAAGGATCCTACGAGCAGTACTTC.

The CDR3 here is CASSQGTRGFF. The CDR3 DNA sequence: TGTGCCAGCAGCCAAGGTACCCGAGGTTTCTTT. This rearrangement joins TRBV3-1 (or the pseudogene TRBV3-2) to TRBJ1-1; D gene uncertain. Looked up from germline, CDR1 is LGHDT and CDR2 is YNNKEL (reference sequence). V lost 1 base to trimming and J lost 13 bases, with 10 bases between them. The CDR3 totals 11 residues.

This clone was observed once. V usage is TRBV4-1 and J usage is TRBJ1-4; 10 nucleotides match TRBD1. The CDR3 covers 15 residues. Germline lookup yields CDR1 MGHRA and CDR2 YSYEKL. V dropped 1 base and J dropped 6; count of bases not matched to a gene: 2. The CDR3 nucleotides are TGCGCCAGCAGCCAAGGACAGGGGGCGGATGAAAAACTGTTTTTT. Encoded protein: CASSQGQGADEKLFF.

The rearrangement uses TRBV9 and TRBJ2-5; possible D gene TRBD1, 6 bases. The CDR3 extends over 16 amino acids. Per germline, CDR1 SGDLS and CDR2 YYNGEE. Trimming pared 3 bases from V and 5 bases from J, leaving 20 bases between. DNA for the CDR3: TGTGCCAGCAGCGGAAAAGATCAGGGGTTTAGGGAGACCCAGTACTTC. It specifies CASSGKDQGFRETQYF.

The chain has TRBV4-1 and TRBJ2-1, with no clear D. V shed 0 bases and J shed 10 bases, with 7 bases lying between them. The CDR3 totals 12 residues. Germline lookup yields CDR1 MGHRA and CDR2 YSYEKL. CDR3 loop: CASSQDLSEQFF. The CDR3 DNA is TGCGCCAGCAGCCAAGATCTGAGCGAGCAGTTCTTC.

This sequence joins TRBV27 and TRBJ2-7; TRBD2 matches 10 bases. Germline assignment: CDR1 MNHEY and CDR2 SMNVEV (reference sequence). The CDR3 extends over 14 amino acids. Unmatched junction bases numbered 2, after V lost 0 bases and J lost 6 bases. DNA of the CDR3: TGTGCCAGCAGTTTATCAGCGGGGGGGTTCGAGCAGTACTTC. It specifies CASSLSAGGFEQYF.

V and J are TRBV7-7 and TRBJ2-7; 7 bases are a match to TRBD1. This CDR3 has 15 amino acids. CDR1 and CDR2 from the germline V gene are SSHAT and FNYEAQ (reference sequence). Trimming removed 5 bases from V and 3 bases from J; junction bases left unmatched: 10. The chain's CDR3 is CASSQYQGEDYEQYF. CDR3 nucleotides: TGTGCCAGCAGCCAATACCAGGGGGAAGACTACGAGCAGTACTTC.

The chain joins TRBV11-2 to TRBJ2-3; no definite D call. The germline V gene has CDR1 SGHAT and CDR2 FQNNGV. V lost 5 bases, J lost 10 bases, and 16 bases lay in between. The CDR3 loop spans 13 amino acids. The CDR3 reads CASSPEAFSAQYF. As DNA, the CDR3 is TGTGCCAGCAGCCCAGAGGCCTTCAGCGCGCAGTATTTT. The full variable domain, in which reference TRBV11-2 and TRBJ2-3 provide the parts outside the CDR3, is EAGVAQSPRYKIIEKRQSVAFWCNPISGHATLYWYQQILGQGPKLLIQFQNNGVVDDSQLPKDRFSAERLKGVDSTLKIQPAKLEDSAVYLCASSPEAFSAQYFGPGTRLTVL.

This clone has just one count. The chain joins TRBV15 to TRBJ2-5; possibly TRBD1 for D (6 bases). The CDR3 sequence is 16 residues long. The V gene lost 2 bases and the J gene lost 5 bases, with 18 bases spanning the gap. Germline loops: CDR1 LNHNV, CDR2 YYDKDF (reference sequence). The CDR3 protein is CATSRLGGTGMETQYF. The CDR3 DNA reads as TGTGCCACCAGCAGACTTGGGGGTACAGGGATGGAGACCCAGTACTTC.

V gene TRBV30 combines with J gene TRBJ2-1, with 11 positions matching TRBD2. There are 13 residues in the CDR3. In germline, CDR1 is GTSNPN, CDR2 SVGIG (reference sequence). V was pared by 8 bases and J by 12 bases, with 12 bases of the junction left unmatched. The DNA of the CDR3 is TGTGCCCCAGCCGGGCTAGCGGGAGGCGGGCAGTTCTTC. It specifies CAPAGLAGGGQFF. The full variable domain, rest sourced from reference TRBV30 and TRBJ2-1, is SQTIHQWPATLVQPVGSPLSLECTVEGTSNPNLYWYRQAAGRGLQLLFYSVGIGQISSEVPQNLSASRPQDRQFILSSKKLLLSDSGFYLCAPAGLAGGGQFFGPGTRLTVL.

This clone was seen a single time. The rearrangement uses TRBV12-3 or TRBV12-4 and TRBJ1-1; D is uncertain. V lost 2 bases and J 4 bases, leaving 8 bases between the germline ends. This CDR3 comprises 13 residues. The DNA of the CDR3 is TGTGCCAGCAGTTTACCAGGTTTCACTGAAGCTTTCTTT. Encoded protein: CASSLPGFTEAFF.

The chain couples TRBV14 to TRBJ2-7; a possible D gene is TRBD1 (6 bases). Germline assignment: CDR1 SGHDN and CDR2 FVKESK. V gave up 0 bases and J gave up 1 base, with 13 bases separating them. The CDR3 is 16 amino acids. CDR3 DNA: TGTGCCAGCAGCCAAGATCCTGGGACAAGGTCCTACGAGCAGTACTTC. The encoded protein is CASSQDPGTRSYEQYF.